Following are 10 T cell receptor beta chains from one sample sequenced in a study of cytomegalovirus exposure and HLA in healthy donors (dated by TCRdb to about 2017). Libraries were prepared through the immunoSEQ multiplex PCR assay. For the multiplex PCR, a mixture combining 60 forward primers for TCR Vbeta segments and 13 reverse primers for TCR Jbeta segments was used. TCRdb obtained this table from immuneACCESS and retained in-frame rearrangements with V and J assigned. These tables miss some clones; where compared with another copy, unresolved V genes account for less than half of the shortfall, and the remainder is unexplained. The sample contains roughly 78,000 clones, approximately 57% of them found a single time. Over 5.5% of the sample is taken by the ten largest. Sequencing used PBMCs. All receptors come from a young man in good health and CMV-seropositive.

The chain recombines TRBV25-1 with TRBJ2-7; TRBD2 agrees at 8 bases. With 7 bases clipped from V and 2 bases from J, the junction kept 10 bases outside the gene matches. CDR3 size: 15 residues. Germline V gene sequence: CDR1 MGHDK, CDR2 SYGVNS. CDR3 region: CASNGGGIRAYEQYF. DNA for the CDR3: TGTGCCAGCAACGGGGGGGGGATCAGGGCCTACGAGCAGTACTTC.

This clone was seen just once. The chain employs TRBV27 and TRBJ2-1, with 13 bases aligning to TRBD2. Looked up from germline, CDR1 is MNHEY and CDR2 is SMNVEV (reference sequence). The V segment lost 2 bases and the J segment 0 bases; nucleotides outside the gene matches: 7. CDR3 length: 19 residues. CDR3 sequence (DNA): TGTGCCAGCAGTTTAAAAGGACTAGCGGGGGTAAGCTCCTACAATGAGCAGTTCTTC. As protein: CASSLKGLAGVSSYNEQFF.

The gene calls are TRBV5-1 and TRBJ2-7; TRBD1 is a possible D gene (6 bases). V was cut by 3 bases and J by 3 bases, with 13 bases left in between. Germline V gives CDR1 SGHRS, CDR2 YFSETQ. The CDR3 runs 14 residues. CDR3 nucleotides: TGCGCCAGCAGCTACGGACAGCCTAACTACGAGCAGTACTTC. Encoded protein: CASSYGQPNYEQYF.

The chain employs TRBV5-4 and TRBJ2-3; D is possibly TRBD1 (6 bases). V was clipped by 0 bases and J by 0 bases, with 11 bases between them. The CDR3 contains 16 residues. CDR1 is SGHNT and CDR2 is YYREEE in the germline V gene (reference sequence). The CDR3 is CASSLDGTKSTDTQYF. DNA for the CDR3: TGTGCCAGCAGCTTGGACGGGACAAAAAGCACAGATACGCAGTATTTT.

The rearrangement joins TRBV11-2 to TRBJ2-7, with D unclear. This CDR3 has 12 residues. CDR1 is SGHAT and CDR2 is FQNNGV in the germline V gene. The V end was cut by 0 bases, the J end by 10 bases, with 10 bases between. The CDR3 DNA reads as TGTGCCAGCAGCTTAGATCGGTCGGTACAGTACTTC. Residues: CASSLDRSVQYF.

CDR3 in DNA: TGCAGCGCCAATACGGTGGCGAGCGAGCAGTACTTC. It yields the protein CSANTVASEQYF. The chain recombines TRBV29-1 with TRBJ2-5; D is unresolved. The end of the DNA aligns better with TRBJ2-7, so the J call may be wrong. The CDR3 runs 12 residues. Germline assignment: CDR1 SQVTM and CDR2 ANQGSEA.

The CDR3 DNA follows: TGTGCCAGCAGCCGAAGGAGCAACGAGCAGTACTTC. It codes for CASSRRSNEQYF. This chain uses TRBV27 with TRBJ2-7; D is unresolved. V was pared by 6 bases and J by 5 bases, with 11 bases between. CDR3 length: 12 amino acids. Looked up from germline, CDR1 is MNHEY and CDR2 is SMNVEV (reference sequence).

V is TRBV5-6 and J is TRBJ2-4, with a tentative D call TRBD1 (5 bases). Per germline, CDR1 SGHDT and CDR2 YYEEEE. This CDR3 is 16 amino acids long. Trimming removed 4 bases from V and 0 bases from J, with 14 bases in between. The chain's CDR3 is CASSRGAARAKNIQYF. Written as DNA, the CDR3 is TGTGCCAGCAGCAGGGGTGCGGCTCGAGCCAAAAACATTCAGTACTTC.

This clone occurred once. The rearrangement uses TRBV7-6 and TRBJ2-5, with 7 nucleotides matching TRBD1. The CDR3 spans 16 residues. Germline trimming cut 3 bases from V and 1 base from J; bases unmatched to any gene: 8. The germline CDR1 and CDR2 sequences are SGHVS and FNYEAQ. The DNA for the CDR3 is TGTGCCAGCAGCTTTGACAGGGTTACCCTCCAAGAGACCCAGTACTTC. As protein: CASSFDRVTLQETQYF.

This CDR3 reads CASRALRGTSTDTQYF. The CDR3, as DNA: TGTGCCAGCAGGGCCCTAAGGGGAACTAGCACAGATACGCAGTATTTT. The V call is TRBV5-8, the J call TRBJ2-3; possible D gene TRBD1, 5 bases. The CDR3 spans 16 residues. In germline, CDR1 is SGHTS, CDR2 YDEGEE. The V and J ends lost 5 bases and 0 bases respectively, with 16 bases between them.